This T cell receptor beta chain was profiled in a study of CD8+CD57+ T cells in acquired aplastic anemia. The germline V gene encodes CDR1 LNHNV and CDR2 YYDKDF (reference sequence). The CDR3 contains 14 residues. Between the trimmed V and J ends, which lost 0 bases and 1 base, there was a span of 6 bases. Genomic DNA acted as the template from which TCR beta VDJ combination and CDR3 sequence profiling were carried out. TCRdb used MiXCR to reprocess the reads, holding one entry per CDR3 protein. The sample shows about 190,000 distinct CDR3 sequences, around 65% of them seen only once. The rearrangement joins TRBV15 to TRBJ1-1, with D hard to call. Sequenced input: sorted CD4+, CD8+, or CD8+CD57+ T cells (not recorded which) from PBMCs. This sequence originates from a human donor with severe aplastic anemia or a healthy control (not recorded which). The CDR3 spells CATSRDLANTEAFF. DNA for the CDR3: TGTGCCACCAGCAGAGATCTTGCGAACACTGAAGCTTTCTTT. The variable domain in full, with the rest retrieved from reference TRBV15 and TRBJ1-1, is DAMVIQNPRYQVTQFGKPVTLSCSQTLNHNVMYWYQQKSSQAPKLLFHYYDKDFNNEADTPDNFQSRRPNTSFCFLDIRSPGLGDTAMYLCATSRDLANTEAFFGQGTRLTVV.